Listed below are T cell receptor beta chains from one sample, sequenced in a study of T cell responses to AZD1222 COVID-19 vaccine. TCRdb's copy holds only in-frame clones and misses some; the assay was immunoSEQ multiplex PCR. The data show around 91,000 clones, 90% to 95% seen once. Specimen: peripheral blood, collected 28 days after the second AZD1222 dose. The receptor source for this set is an adult who received the AZD1222 COVID-19 vaccine. CDR3s include the opening cysteine and the closing phenylalanine or tryptophan. A D gene is named only where the DNA matches it firmly. Some rows have no size entry. The others give once, few or many, or a class for an expanded clone.

j_call d_call clone_size v_call cdr3_length cdr3_nt cdr3_aa
TRBJ2-3 NA once TRBV7-9 16 TGTGCCAGCAGCTTGGTAGGGGGGAACTACGCGGATACGCAGTATTTT CASSLVGGNYADTQYF
TRBJ2-5 TRBD2 NA TRBV5-1 16 TGCGCCAGCAGCCCGATCGTAGCGGGAGGTGGAGAGACCCAGTACTTC CASSPIVAGGGETQYF
TRBJ2-2 NA NA TRBV5-8 13 TGTGCCAGCAGCTTGAACAGGGCCGGGGAGCTGTTTTTT CASSLNRAGELFF
TRBJ2-3 TRBD2 NA TRBV5-5 15 TGTGCCAGCAGCTTGGGGCCAGGGAGGGCAGATACGCAGTATTTT CASSLGPGRADTQYF
TRBJ2-7 NA NA TRBV7-2 14 TGTGCCAGCAGCGTGGACATTCCCCCCTACGAGCAGTACTTC CASSVDIPPYEQYF
TRBJ1-2 TRBD1 NA TRBV4-1 14 TGCGCCAGCAGCCAAGATCTGACAGGGAATGGCTACACCTTC CASSQDLTGNGYTF
TRBJ2-3 TRBD2 NA TRBV11-3 17 TGTGCCAGCAGCTTCGGACTAGCGGGAACTAGCACAGATACGCAGTATTTT CASSFGLAGTSTDTQYF
TRBJ2-4 NA NA TRBV6-2/TRBV6-3 15 TGTGCCAGCAGTTTCCCGGGACTAGCCAAAAACATTCAGTACTTC CASSFPGLAKNIQYF
TRBJ2-7 NA NA TRBV12-3/TRBV12-4 11 TGTGCCAGCAGTTGGGATTACGAGCAGTACTTC CASSWDYEQYF
TRBJ2-5 TRBD2 NA TRBV10-3 16 TGTGCCATCAGTGATAGGACTAGCCCCTCCGAGGAGACCCAGTACTTC CAISDRTSPSEETQYF
TRBJ1-1 TRBD1 NA TRBV5-1 14 TGCGCCAGCAGCGGGGCAGGGGGATACACTGAAGCTTTCTTT CASSGAGGYTEAFF
TRBJ2-3 NA NA TRBV6-4 14 TGTGCCAGCAGTAAGGGCGCGTACACAGATACGCAGTATTTT CASSKGAYTDTQYF
TRBJ2-7 TRBD1 NA TRBV10-3 14 TGTGCCATCAGACCTCAGGGGGAGTCCTACGAGCAGTACTTC CAIRPQGESYEQYF
TRBJ2-5 NA NA TRBV6-1 15 TGTGCCAGCAGTGAATCCCCTGGGAGCCAAGAGACCCAGTACTTC CASSESPGSQETQYF
TRBJ1-5 NA NA TRBV6-5 15 TGTGCCAGCACCCTCAGGTCCGGGGAAAGGCAGCCCCAGCATTTT CASTLRSGERQPQHF
TRBJ2-1 TRBD2 NA TRBV7-9 17 TGTGCCAGCAGCCCTAAAGGAGCTAGCGGGGTATTAAGTGAGCAGTTCTTC CASSPKGASGVLSEQFF
TRBJ2-3 TRBD1 few TRBV11-2 15 TGTGCCAGCAGCTACAGGGGGCTAGGCACAGATACGCAGTATTTT CASSYRGLGTDTQYF
TRBJ2-1 NA NA TRBV2 14 TGTGCCAGCAGAGGGGACTCGCCTCGAAATGAGCAGTTCTTC CASRGDSPRNEQFF
TRBJ2-7 NA NA TRBV6-6 15 TGTGCCAGCAGGGACACAGGGGGGGCAAGGGACGAGCAGTACTTC CASRDTGGARDEQYF
TRBJ2-7 TRBD2 NA TRBV2 16 TGTGCCAGCAGGGGGGGGACTAGCGGGAGCTCCTACGAGCAGTACTTC CASRGGTSGSSYEQYF
TRBJ2-1 NA NA TRBV9 11 TGTGCCAGCGGACAAGTCGATGAGCAGTTCTTC CASGQVDEQFF
TRBJ1-5 NA NA TRBV28 15 TGTGCCAGCAGTTTTATGGACGGAGCAAATCAGCCCCAGCATTTT CASSFMDGANQPQHF
TRBJ2-7 NA NA TRBV6-8 18 TGTGCCAGCAGCAATAACCCCGTCGGACAGCTAGTTCCCTACGAGCAGTACTTC CASSNNPVGQLVPYEQYF